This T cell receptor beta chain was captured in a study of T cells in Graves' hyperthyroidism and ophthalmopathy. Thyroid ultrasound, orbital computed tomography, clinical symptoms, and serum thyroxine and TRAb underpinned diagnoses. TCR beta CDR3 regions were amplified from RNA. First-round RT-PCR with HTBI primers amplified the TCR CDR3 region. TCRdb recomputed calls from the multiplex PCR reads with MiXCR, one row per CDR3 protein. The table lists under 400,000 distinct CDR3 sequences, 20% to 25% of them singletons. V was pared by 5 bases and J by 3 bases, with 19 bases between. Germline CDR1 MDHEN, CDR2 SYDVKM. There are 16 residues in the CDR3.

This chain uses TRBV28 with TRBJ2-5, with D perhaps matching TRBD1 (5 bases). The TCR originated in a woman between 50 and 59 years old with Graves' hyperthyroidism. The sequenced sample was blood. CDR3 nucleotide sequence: TGTGCCAGCAGTCCCCCTTGGCAGGGAAAAAAAGAGACCCAGTACTTC. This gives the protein CASSPPWQGKKETQYF.